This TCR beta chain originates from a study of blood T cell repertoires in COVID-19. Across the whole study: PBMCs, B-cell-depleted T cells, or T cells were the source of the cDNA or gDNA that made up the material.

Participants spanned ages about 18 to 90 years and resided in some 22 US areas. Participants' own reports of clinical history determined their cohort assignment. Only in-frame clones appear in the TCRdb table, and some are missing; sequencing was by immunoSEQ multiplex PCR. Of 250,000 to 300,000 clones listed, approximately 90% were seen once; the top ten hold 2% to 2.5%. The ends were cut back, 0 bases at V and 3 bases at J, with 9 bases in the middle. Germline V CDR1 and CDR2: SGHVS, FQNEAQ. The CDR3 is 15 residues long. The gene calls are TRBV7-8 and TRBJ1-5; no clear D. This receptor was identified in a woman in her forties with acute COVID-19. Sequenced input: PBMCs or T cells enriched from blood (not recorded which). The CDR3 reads CASSLAAGVNQPQHF. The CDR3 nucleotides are TGTGCCAGCAGCTTAGCGGCGGGAGTCAATCAGCCCCAGCATTTT.